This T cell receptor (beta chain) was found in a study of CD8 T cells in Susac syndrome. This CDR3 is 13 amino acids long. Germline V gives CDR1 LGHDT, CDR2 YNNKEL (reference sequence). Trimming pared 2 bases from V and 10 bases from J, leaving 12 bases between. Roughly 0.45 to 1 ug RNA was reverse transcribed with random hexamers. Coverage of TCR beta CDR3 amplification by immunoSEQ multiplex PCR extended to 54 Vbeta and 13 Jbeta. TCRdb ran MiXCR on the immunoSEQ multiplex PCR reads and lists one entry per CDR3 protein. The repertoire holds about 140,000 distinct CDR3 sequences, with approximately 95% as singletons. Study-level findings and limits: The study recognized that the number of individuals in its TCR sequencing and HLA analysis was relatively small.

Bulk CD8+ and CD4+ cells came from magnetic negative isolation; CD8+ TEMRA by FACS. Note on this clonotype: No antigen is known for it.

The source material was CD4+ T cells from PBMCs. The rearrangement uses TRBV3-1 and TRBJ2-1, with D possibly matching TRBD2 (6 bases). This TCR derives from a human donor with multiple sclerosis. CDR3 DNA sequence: TGTGCCAGCAGCCAACTGCGGGGCGGAGAGCAGTTCTTC. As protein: CASSQLRGGEQFF.